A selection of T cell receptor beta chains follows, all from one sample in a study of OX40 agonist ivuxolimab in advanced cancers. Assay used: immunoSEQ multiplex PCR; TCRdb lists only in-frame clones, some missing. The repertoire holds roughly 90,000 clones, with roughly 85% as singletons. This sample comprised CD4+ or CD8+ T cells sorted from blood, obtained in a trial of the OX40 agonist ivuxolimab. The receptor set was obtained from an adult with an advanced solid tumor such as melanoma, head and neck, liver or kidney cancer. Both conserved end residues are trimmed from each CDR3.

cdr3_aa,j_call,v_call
SVERSGREQY,TRBJ2-7,TRBV29-1
ASSRLSGRVTGELF,TRBJ2-2,TRBV19
ASSLDQQGNTEAF,TRBJ1-1,TRBV5-1
ASTRLNSPLH,TRBJ1-6,TRBV27
ASSQEGWTGETDTQY,TRBJ2-3,TRBV4-1
AWSPQGNQPQH,TRBJ1-5,TRBV30
SVEGGAGVTEAF,TRBJ1-1,TRBV29-1
ASSLTPGLTYNEQF,TRBJ2-1,TRBV7-3
ASSLASSTDTQY,TRBJ2-3,TRBV19
ASRPRGAEKLF,TRBJ1-4,TRBV5-8
ASSERF,TRBJ2-1,TRBV2
ASSQDFTGPANTGELF,TRBJ2-2,TRBV4-3
ASSPMRGGRQPQH,TRBJ1-5,TRBV6-6
ASRVGQGGYEQY,TRBJ2-7,TRBV11-2
ASRWGTEAF,TRBJ1-1,TRBV28
ASSAGGADTQY,TRBJ2-3,TRBV6-1
ASSPGDRSGPQH,TRBJ1-5,TRBV18
ASSLATSGGAQY,TRBJ2-3,TRBV7-9
ASMSRRATEQY,TRBJ2-7,TRBV19
ASSFGNEKLF,TRBJ1-4,TRBV7-9
ASSRSGAQETQY,TRBJ2-5,TRBV7-3
ASTRTGPQETQY,TRBJ2-5,TRBV6-5
ASSKNCGSRSNQPQH,TRBJ1-5,TRBV21-1
ASSHWSGRDPGELF,TRBJ2-2,TRBV4-3
ASSRYSGGLTYNEQF,TRBJ2-1,TRBV5-1
ASSYSTVTSGSNNEQF,TRBJ2-1,TRBV5-1
ASRSGTGEVNQPQH,TRBJ1-5,TRBV5-1
ASSQRGLEETQY,TRBJ2-5,TRBV11-2
ASSINRRLASGTDTQY,TRBJ2-3,TRBV19
ASRGIGTNSNTGELF,TRBJ2-2,TRBV27
ASSPRWTSAYNEQF,TRBJ2-1,TRBV4-1
ASSLEQSSYNSPLH,TRBJ1-6,TRBV28
ASSLELSSYNEQF,TRBJ2-1,TRBV5-1
ASSPTGSGNQPQH,TRBJ1-5,TRBV18
AISEPSGFSTEAF,TRBJ1-1,TRBV10-3
ASSIDRGQPQH,TRBJ1-5,TRBV19
SVGTDYNEQF,TRBJ2-1,TRBV29-1
ASSTMGQGGGYT,TRBJ1-2,TRBV27
ASSLWVAGGGGNEQF,TRBJ2-1,TRBV5-1
ASSLAARRGTEAF,TRBJ1-1,TRBV11-1
ASSLSSADTQY,TRBJ2-3,TRBV4-2
ASAVGLAQGDEQY,TRBJ2-7,TRBV27
ASSATWQGYEQY,TRBJ2-7,TRBV2